This T cell receptor (beta chain) was sequenced in a study of blood T cell repertoires in COVID-19. Study at large: Acute and convalescent COVID-19 specimens originated in the United States, Italy and Spain. T cells, B-cell-depleted T cells, or PBMCs provided the cDNA or gDNA that served as material.

The CDR3 has 14 residues. Germline V gene lookup returns CDR1 KGHSH and CDR2 LQKENI. With 5 bases removed from V and 1 base from J, the gap between germline ends came to 12 bases. Original data processing: Estimation of nucleated cell counts was performed using reference gene primer amplification. Sequencing used immunoSEQ multiplex PCR; TCRdb keeps in-frame clones, though not all of them. V and J calls and clone size are copied from that table; D and trimming were computed from the DNA. The sample holds around 190,000 clones; 80% to 90% are singletons and the top ten take over 7.5%. V is TRBV18 and J is TRBJ2-7; TRBD2 might be the D (6 bases). Sequenced input: peripheral blood. The sequence was collected from a man between 50 and 59 years old with active or convalescent COVID-19. For the CDR3, the DNA is TGTGCCAGCTCAGGGAGCGGGTCATCCTACGAGCAGTACTTC. Amino acids: CASSGSGSSYEQYF. Together with reference TRBV18 and TRBJ2-7, the CDR3 gives the full variable domain: NAGVMQNPRHLVRRRGQEARLRCSPMKGHSHVYWYRQLPEEGLKFMVYLQKENIIDESGMPKERFSAEFPKEGPSILRIQQVVRGDSAAYFCASSGSGSSYEQYFGPGTRLTVT.